This TCR beta chain was captured in a study of PD-1 blockade in classical Hodgkin lymphoma. Study-wide findings and caveats: What drove the repertoire differences, possibly disease activity or prior therapy, has not been defined. Newly diagnosed patients and complete responders had comparable diversity at baseline. Relative to healthy donors, newly diagnosed patients reportedly had lower baseline TCR diversity, which was reported as lower still in relapsed/refractory patients. A significant rise in TCR diversity by C4D1 was seen for CD4+ but not CD8+ cells.

Germline CDR1 reads SGHAT; CDR2 reads FQNNGV. Trimming pared 1 base from V and 3 bases from J, leaving 13 bases between. The CDR3 covers 15 residues. Only a few counts were recorded for this clone. The antigen remains unidentified. Sequencing used immunoSEQ multiplex PCR; TCRdb keeps in-frame clones, though not all of them. The sample lists 20,000 to 30,000 clones; roughly 80% were seen once. Every patient had relapsed following autologous stem cell transplantation, and cohorts differed in brentuximab vedotin exposure. The chain joins TRBV11-2 to TRBJ2-7, with D unclear. The sequence was obtained from a human donor with classical Hodgkin lymphoma. The material was peripheral blood mononuclear cells (PBMCs), obtained before the second cycle of nivolumab. The CDR3 DNA follows: TGTGCCAGCAGCTTAGGTGGGTCAGGAATCTACGAGCAGTACTTC. Its translation is CASSLGGSGIYEQYF.